The sequence of this T cell receptor (beta chain) was determined in a study of T cell responses to AZD1222 COVID-19 vaccine. Whole-study results and caveats: White British donors predominated, females outnumbered males, and clonal diversity was possibly underestimated.

Looked up from germline, CDR1 is ENHRY and CDR2 is SYGVKD. The ends lost 4 bases at V and 4 bases at J; junction bases unmatched: 1. The CDR3 has 12 amino acids. As concerns this clone: Its antigen is as yet unknown.

The protocol was immunoSEQ multiplex PCR, while the TCRdb copy is restricted to in-frame clones and leaves out a portion. The data show about 130,000 clones, 70% to 90% seen once. The source is an adult who received the AZD1222 COVID-19 vaccine. J is TRBJ2-7 and V is TRBV10-3; 7 bases align to TRBD1. The sample consisted of peripheral blood, taken 28 days after the second AZD1222 dose. The CDR3, as DNA: TGTGCCATCAGTGGGACAGGATACGAGCAGTACTTC. Translation gives CAISGTGYEQYF.